The TCR beta chain under discussion was sequenced for a study of brain metastases from non-small cell lung cancer. In this sample, this clone turned up a few times. Other DNA sequences in this sample translate to the same CDR3. TCRdb's copy holds only in-frame clones and misses some; the assay was immunoSEQ multiplex PCR. The sample has roughly 2,300 clones, approximately 84% seen once. The CDR3 is 15 amino acids. Germline CDR1 reads LNHDA; CDR2 reads SQIVND (reference sequence). V shed 5 bases and J 8 bases; nucleotides not matched to a gene: 7. Sequenced sample: tumor-adjacent normal tissue. V usage is TRBV19 and J usage is TRBJ2-1; 12 bases match TRBD2. The origin of this receptor is a donor aged 40 or older with non-small cell lung cancer. CDR3 protein: CASSASSGGVDEQFF. CDR3 DNA: TGTGCCAGTAGTGCCTCTAGCGGGGGGGTAGATGAGCAGTTCTTC.